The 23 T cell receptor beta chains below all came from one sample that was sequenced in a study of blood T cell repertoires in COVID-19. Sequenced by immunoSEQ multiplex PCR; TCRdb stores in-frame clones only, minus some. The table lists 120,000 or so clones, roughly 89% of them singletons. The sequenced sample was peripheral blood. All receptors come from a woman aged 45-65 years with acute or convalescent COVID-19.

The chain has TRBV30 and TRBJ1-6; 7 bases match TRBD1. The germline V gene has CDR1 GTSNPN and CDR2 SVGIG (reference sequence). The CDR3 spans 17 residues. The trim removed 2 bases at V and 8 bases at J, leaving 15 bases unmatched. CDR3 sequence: CAWSRLPETGYDSPLHF. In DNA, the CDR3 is TGTGCCTGGAGTCGTCTCCCCGAGACAGGGTACGATTCACCCCTCCACTTT. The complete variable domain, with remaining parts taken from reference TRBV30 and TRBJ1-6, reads SQTIHQWPATLVQPVGSPLSLECTVEGTSNPNLYWYRQAAGRGLQLLFYSVGIGQISSEVPQNLSASRPQDRQFILSSKKLLLSDSGFYLCAWSRLPETGYDSPLHFGNGTRLTVT.

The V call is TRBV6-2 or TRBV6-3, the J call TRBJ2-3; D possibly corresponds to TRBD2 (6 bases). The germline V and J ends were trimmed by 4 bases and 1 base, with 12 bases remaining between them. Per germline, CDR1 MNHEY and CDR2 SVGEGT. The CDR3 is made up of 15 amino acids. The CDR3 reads CASSLTGEGTDTQYF. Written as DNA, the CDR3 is TGTGCCAGCAGTTTAACGGGAGAAGGCACAGATACGCAGTATTTT.

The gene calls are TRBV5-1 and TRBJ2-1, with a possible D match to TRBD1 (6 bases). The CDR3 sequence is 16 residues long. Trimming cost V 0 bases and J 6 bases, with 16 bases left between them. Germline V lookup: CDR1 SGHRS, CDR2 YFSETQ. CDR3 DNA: TGCGCCAGCAGCTTGGGCCCGACAGGCACTGTCAATGAGCAGTTCTTC. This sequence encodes CASSLGPTGTVNEQFF.

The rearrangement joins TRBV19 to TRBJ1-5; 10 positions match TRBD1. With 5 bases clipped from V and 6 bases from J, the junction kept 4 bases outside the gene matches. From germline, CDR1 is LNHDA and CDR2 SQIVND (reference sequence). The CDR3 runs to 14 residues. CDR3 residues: CASSRWDRGQPQHF. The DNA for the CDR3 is TGTGCCAGTAGTCGCTGGGACAGGGGTCAGCCCCAGCATTTT.

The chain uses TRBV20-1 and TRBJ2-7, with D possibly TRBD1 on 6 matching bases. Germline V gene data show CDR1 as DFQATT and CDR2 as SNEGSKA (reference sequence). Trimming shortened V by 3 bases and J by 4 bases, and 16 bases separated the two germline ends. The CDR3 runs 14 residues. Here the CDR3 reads CSASFGSTGYEQYF. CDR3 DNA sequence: TGCAGTGCTAGTTTCGGTTCGACAGGATACGAGCAGTACTTC.

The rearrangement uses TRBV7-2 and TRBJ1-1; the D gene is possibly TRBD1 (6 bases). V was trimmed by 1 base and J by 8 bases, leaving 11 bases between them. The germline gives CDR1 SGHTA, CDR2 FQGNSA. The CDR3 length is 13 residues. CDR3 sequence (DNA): TGTGCCAGCAGCTTAGGGACAGCTGACGAAGCTTTCTTT. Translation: CASSLGTADEAFF.

CDR3 bases: TGTGCCAGCAGCTTAGGGGGCCCTGGTCAGGGTCACTTAGCTTTCTTT. It codes for CASSLGGPGQGHLAFF. J is TRBJ1-1 and V is TRBV11-3, with D perhaps TRBD1 (5 bases). Germline lookup yields CDR1 SGHNT and CDR2 YENEEA. The CDR3 covers 16 residues. V was trimmed by 1 base and J by 10 bases, leaving 22 bases between them. Full variable domain (rest looked up from reference TRBV11-3 and TRBJ1-1): EAGVVQSPRYKIIEKKQPVAFWCNPISGHNTLYWYLQNLGQGPELLIRYENEEAVDDSQLPKDRFSAERLKGVDSTLKIQPAELGDSAVYLCASSLGGPGQGHLAFFGQGTRLTVV.

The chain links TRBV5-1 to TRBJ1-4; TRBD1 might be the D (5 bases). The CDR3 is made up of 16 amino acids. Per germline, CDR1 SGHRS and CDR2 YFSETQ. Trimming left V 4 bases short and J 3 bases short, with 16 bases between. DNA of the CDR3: TGCGCCAGCAGCGGGGGGGACGGCAGGGCTAATGAAAAACTGTTTTTT. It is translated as CASSGGDGRANEKLFF.

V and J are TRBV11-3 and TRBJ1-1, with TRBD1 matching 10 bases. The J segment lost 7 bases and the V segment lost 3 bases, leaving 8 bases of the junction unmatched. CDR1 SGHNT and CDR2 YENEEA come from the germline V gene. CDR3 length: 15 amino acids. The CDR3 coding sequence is TGTGCCAGCAGCTTTCAAGACAGGGGGCTGGGTGAAGCTTTCTTT. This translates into CASSFQDRGLGEAFF.

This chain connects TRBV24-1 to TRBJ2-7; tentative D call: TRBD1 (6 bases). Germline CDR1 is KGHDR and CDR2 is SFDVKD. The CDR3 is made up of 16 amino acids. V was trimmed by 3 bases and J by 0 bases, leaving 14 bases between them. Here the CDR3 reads CATSDGQFEFSYEQYF. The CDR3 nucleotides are TGTGCCACCAGTGATGGACAGTTCGAATTCTCCTACGAGCAGTACTTC.

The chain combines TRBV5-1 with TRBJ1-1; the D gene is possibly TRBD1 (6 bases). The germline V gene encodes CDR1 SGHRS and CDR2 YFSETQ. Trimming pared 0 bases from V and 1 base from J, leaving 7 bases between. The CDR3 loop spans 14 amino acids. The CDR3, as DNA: TGCGCCAGCAGCTTGGTGGGGGCGAACACTGAAGCTTTCTTT. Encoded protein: CASSLVGANTEAFF.

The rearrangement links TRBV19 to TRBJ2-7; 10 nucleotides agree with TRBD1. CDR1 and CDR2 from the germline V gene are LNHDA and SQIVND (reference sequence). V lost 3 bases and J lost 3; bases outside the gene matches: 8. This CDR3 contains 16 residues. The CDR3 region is CASSIRGGTGDYEQYF. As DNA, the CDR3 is TGTGCCAGTAGTATCCGGGGCGGGACAGGGGACTACGAGCAGTACTTC.

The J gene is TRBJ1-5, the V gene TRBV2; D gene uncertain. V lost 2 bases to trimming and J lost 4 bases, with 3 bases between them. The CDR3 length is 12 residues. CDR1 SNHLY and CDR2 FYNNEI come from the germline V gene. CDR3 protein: CASSELNQPQHF. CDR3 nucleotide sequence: TGTGCCAGCAGTGAACTTAATCAGCCCCAGCATTTT.

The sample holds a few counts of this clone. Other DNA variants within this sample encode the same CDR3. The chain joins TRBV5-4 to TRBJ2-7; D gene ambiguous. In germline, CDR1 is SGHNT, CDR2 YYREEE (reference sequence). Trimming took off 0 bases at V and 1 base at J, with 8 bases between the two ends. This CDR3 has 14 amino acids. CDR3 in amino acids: CASSLAVTSYEQYF. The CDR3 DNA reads TGTGCCAGCAGCTTGGCGGTCACTTCCTACGAGCAGTACTTC. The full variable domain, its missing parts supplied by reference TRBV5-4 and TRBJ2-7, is ETGVTQSPTHLIKTRGQQVTLRCSSQSGHNTVSWYQQALGQGPQFIFQYYREEENGRGNFPPRFSGLQFPNYSSELNVNALELDDSALYLCASSLAVTSYEQYFGPGTRLTVT.

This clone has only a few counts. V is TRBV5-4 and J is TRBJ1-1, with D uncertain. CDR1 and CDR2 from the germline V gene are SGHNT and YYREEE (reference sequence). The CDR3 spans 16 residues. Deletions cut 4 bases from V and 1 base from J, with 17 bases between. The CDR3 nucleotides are TGTGCCAGCAGCCCCGGGCGGGCAGGATGGAACACTGAAGCTTTCTTT. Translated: CASSPGRAGWNTEAFF. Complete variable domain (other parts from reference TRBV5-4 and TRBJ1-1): ETGVTQSPTHLIKTRGQQVTLRCSSQSGHNTVSWYQQALGQGPQFIFQYYREEENGRGNFPPRFSGLQFPNYSSELNVNALELDDSALYLCASSPGRAGWNTEAFFGQGTRLTVV.

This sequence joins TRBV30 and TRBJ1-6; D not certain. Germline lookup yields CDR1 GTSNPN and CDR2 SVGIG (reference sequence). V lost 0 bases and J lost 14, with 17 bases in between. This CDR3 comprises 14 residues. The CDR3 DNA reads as TGTGCCTGGAGTGTAGATGGGCAGGCCCCATCCCTCCACTTT. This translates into CAWSVDGQAPSLHF.

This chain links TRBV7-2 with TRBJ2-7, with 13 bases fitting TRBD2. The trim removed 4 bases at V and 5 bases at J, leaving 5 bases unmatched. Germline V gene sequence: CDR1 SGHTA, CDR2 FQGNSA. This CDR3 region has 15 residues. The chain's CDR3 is CASSSGLAGVNEQYF. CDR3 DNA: TGTGCCAGCAGCTCCGGACTAGCGGGAGTAAACGAGCAGTACTTC.

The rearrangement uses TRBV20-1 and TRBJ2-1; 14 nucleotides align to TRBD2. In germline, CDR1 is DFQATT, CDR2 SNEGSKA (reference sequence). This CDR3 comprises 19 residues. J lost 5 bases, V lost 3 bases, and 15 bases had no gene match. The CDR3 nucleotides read TGCAGTGCTAGTGGGCCCGGGACTAGCGGGAGAGAATTACACAATGAGCAGTTCTTC. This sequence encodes CSASGPGTSGRELHNEQFF.

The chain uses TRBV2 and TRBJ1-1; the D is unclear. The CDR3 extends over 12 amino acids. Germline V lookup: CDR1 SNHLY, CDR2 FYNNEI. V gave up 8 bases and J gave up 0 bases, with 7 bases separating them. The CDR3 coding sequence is TGTGCCAGCGGCAGTCTGAACACTGAAGCTTTCTTT. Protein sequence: CASGSLNTEAFF. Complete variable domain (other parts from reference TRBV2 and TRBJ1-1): EPEVTQTPSHQVTQMGQEVILRCVPISNHLYFYWYRQILGQKVEFLVSFYNNEISEKSEIFDDQFSVERPDGSNFTLKIRSTKLEDSAMYFCASGSLNTEAFFGQGTRLTVV.

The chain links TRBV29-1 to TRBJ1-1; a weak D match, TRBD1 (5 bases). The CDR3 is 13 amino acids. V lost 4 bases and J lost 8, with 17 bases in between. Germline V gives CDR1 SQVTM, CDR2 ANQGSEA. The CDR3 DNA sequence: TGCAGCGTTGGGACCAGGGTCTCCGGGGAAGCTTTCTTT. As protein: CSVGTRVSGEAFF.

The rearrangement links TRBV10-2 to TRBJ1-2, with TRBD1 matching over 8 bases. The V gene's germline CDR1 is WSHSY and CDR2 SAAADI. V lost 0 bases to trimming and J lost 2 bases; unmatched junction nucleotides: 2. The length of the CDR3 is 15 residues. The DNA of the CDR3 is TGCGCCAGCAGTGAGTCCCAGGGGGCGAACTATGGCTACACCTTC. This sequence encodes CASSESQGANYGYTF.

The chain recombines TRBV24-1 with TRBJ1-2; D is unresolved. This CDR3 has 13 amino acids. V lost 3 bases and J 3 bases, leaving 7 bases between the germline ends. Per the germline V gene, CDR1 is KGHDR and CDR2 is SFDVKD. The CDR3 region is CATSDNTHYGYTF. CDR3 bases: TGTGCCACCAGTGATAACACCCACTATGGCTACACCTTC.

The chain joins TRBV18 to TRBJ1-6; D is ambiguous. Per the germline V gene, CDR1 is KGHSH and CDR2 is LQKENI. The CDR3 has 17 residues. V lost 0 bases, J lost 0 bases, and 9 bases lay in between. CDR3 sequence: CASSPPSPGSYNSPLHF. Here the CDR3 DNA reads TGTGCCAGCTCACCACCGAGTCCGGGCTCCTATAATTCACCCCTCCACTTT.